This TCR beta chain was obtained from a study of blood T cell repertoires in COVID-19 (dated by TCRdb to the early 2020s). Notes on the research overall: The collaborator samples originated in the United States, Italy and Spain and spanned the acute and convalescent phases of COVID-19. The prospective study material was composed of cDNA or gDNA derived from T cells, B-cell-depleted T cells, or PBMCs. Deeply sampled blood TCRbeta repertoires from subjects exposed to, actively infected with, or recovered from COVID-19 were included in the dataset. A freely available public database, intended as a resource for researchers studying the immune response to SARS-CoV-2, is where the repertoires were released. The samples were drawn from two sources: the first 160 participants of the ongoing ImmuneRACE study, and over 1,000 subjects contributed by 6 global collaborators. Sample metadata almost always included a de-identified subject ID, COVID-19 status, age in years and sex. Where HLA class I and class II types were available, the types were taken from metadata supplied by the sample provider, not from assay-based typing.

Results and caveats for the whole study, not just this receptor: The quantity of clinical and demographic metadata differed by source and by participant and was supplied without curation.

TCRbeta CDR3 regions were amplified from genomic DNA using the immunoSEQ Assay, a bias-controlled multiplex PCR. The source study handled its data this way. Nucleated cell counts per sample were estimated from amplification of reference gene primers within the assay. To quantify the absolute abundance of each unique TCRbeta CDR3 rearrangement, sequence reads were collapsed and filtered. For each sample, productive Simpson clonality was calculated as the square root of Simpson's diversity index across productive rearrangements. Imported from immuneACCESS, the table was reduced by TCRdb to in-frame sequences with V and J called. These copies leave out some clones; in studies compared against another copy, an unresolved V gene accounts for under half, and the cause of the remainder is not known. Clone size and V and J calls were adopted from that table, with D and trimming inferred from the DNA. The sample table shows over 60,000 clones, and about 86% are seen once. Together, the top ten hold 1.2% of the sample.

Each collaborating institution followed its own protocols to collect whole blood in K2EDTA tubes. Collaborator samples were shipped for TCRbeta analysis as frozen whole blood, isolated PBMCs, or DNA extracted from either sample type. From cysteine to phenylalanine, the CDR3 is 15 amino acids long. Of all the DNA, just the CDR3 is kept, 45 bases in frame from base 1. Trimming leaves V shorter by 3 bases and J shorter by 8 bases, with the junction holding 7 bases beyond the gene matches. Sequences SGHRS (CDR1) and YFSETQ (CDR2) are obtained from the germline V gene. With respect to this clone: No cognate antigen has been identified for it. Base quality data are lacking; no much larger clone is found one base away.

Sequences were obtained from peripheral blood. The V and J segments used are TRBV5-1 and TRBJ2-1, and TRBD2 aligns with 11 junction nucleotides. The clonotype comes from a man aged 35 to 55 with acute or convalescent COVID-19. The DNA sequence reads TGCGCCAGCAGCTCCAATAGCGGGGGGGTCGATGAGCAGTTCTTC. Its protein product is CASSSNSGGVDEQFF.